These T cell receptor beta chains were read from a single sample in a study of blood T cell repertoires in COVID-19. TCRdb keeps only in-frame clones here, not all; method: immunoSEQ multiplex PCR. This sample carries about 150,000 clones, around 87% of them seen once, and the ten largest clones take approximately 6.1%. The sample was peripheral blood. Every receptor here comes from an elderly man with acute or convalescent COVID-19. Both conserved end residues are part of each CDR3. The D gene is left open where the match is weak. A clone size is listed for some rows: how often the clone was seen (once, few, many), or a class if it is expanded.

D	V	J	length	size	CDR3	DNA
TRBD2	TRBV5-4	TRBJ2-3	18	.	CASSAGASGGISTDTQYF	TGTGCCAGCAGCGCGGGGGCTAGCGGGGGAATTAGCACAGATACGCAGTATTTT
TRBD2	TRBV11-3	TRBJ2-1	15	.	CASSLGTGRKDEQFF	TGTGCCAGCAGCTTAGGTACCGGGAGGAAGGATGAGCAGTTCTTC
.	TRBV4-1	TRBJ2-2	16	.	CASSPRWGENTGELFF	TGCGCCAGCAGCCCTCGCTGGGGAGAGAACACCGGGGAGCTGTTTTTT
.	TRBV2	TRBJ2-2	13	once	CASSLRLVGELFF	TGTGCCAGCAGTTTACGACTAGTCGGGGAGCTGTTTTTT
.	TRBV12-3/TRBV12-4	TRBJ2-5	13	.	CASSSADQETQYF	TGTGCCAGCAGTTCGGCGGACCAAGAGACCCAGTACTTC
.	TRBV19	TRBJ2-1	15	.	CASSKALEQGGEQFF	TGTGCCAGTAGTAAGGCACTAGAACAAGGGGGTGAGCAGTTCTTC
TRBD1	TRBV5-8	TRBJ2-4	13	.	CASSLGQGNIQYF	TGTGCCAGCAGCCTAGGACAGGGAAACATTCAGTACTTC
TRBD2	TRBV19	TRBJ2-3	18	.	CASSMEGLAGISTDTQYF	TGTGCCAGTAGTATGGAGGGACTAGCAGGGATCAGCACAGATACGCAGTATTTT
TRBD2	TRBV18	TRBJ2-7	20	.	CASSPLSALAGGPGQVPQYF	TGTGCCAGCTCACCACTCTCCGCACTAGCGGGAGGGCCTGGGCAGGTCCCGCAGTACTTC
.	TRBV2	TRBJ2-2	14	few	CASRESPGTGELFF	TGTGCCAGCCGGGAGAGCCCTGGGACCGGGGAGCTGTTTTTT
.	TRBV27	TRBJ1-2	13	.	CASSLDRSYGYTF	TGTGCCAGCAGTCTAGACAGGTCCTATGGCTACACCTTC
TRBD1	TRBV3-1/TRBV3-2	TRBJ1-3	15	.	CASSQLGQGGNTIYF	TGTGCCAGCAGCCAGTTGGGACAGGGTGGAAACACCATATATTTT
TRBD1	TRBV28	TRBJ1-5	16	.	CASSFRTGGSNQPQHF	TGTGCCAGCAGTTTCCGGACAGGGGGCTCCAATCAGCCCCAGCATTTT
.	TRBV5-4	TRBJ2-5	15	.	CASSSGQGIKETQYF	TGTGCCAGCAGCTCGGGACAAGGGATTAAAGAGACCCAGTACTTC